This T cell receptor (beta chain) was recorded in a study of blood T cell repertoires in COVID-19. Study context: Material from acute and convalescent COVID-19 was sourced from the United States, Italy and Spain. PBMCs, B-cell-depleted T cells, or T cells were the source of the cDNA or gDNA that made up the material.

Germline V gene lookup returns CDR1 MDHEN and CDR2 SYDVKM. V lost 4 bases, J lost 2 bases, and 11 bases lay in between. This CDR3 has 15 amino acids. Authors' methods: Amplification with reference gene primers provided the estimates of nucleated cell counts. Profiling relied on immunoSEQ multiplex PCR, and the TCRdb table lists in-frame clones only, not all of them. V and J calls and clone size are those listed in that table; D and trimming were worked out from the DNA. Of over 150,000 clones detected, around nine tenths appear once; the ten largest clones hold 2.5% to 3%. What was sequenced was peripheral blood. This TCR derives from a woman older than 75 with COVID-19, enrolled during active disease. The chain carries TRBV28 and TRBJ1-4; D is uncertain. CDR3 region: CASSSPPGTNEKLFF. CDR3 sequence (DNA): TGTGCCAGCAGTTCCCCCCCAGGTACTAATGAAAAACTGTTTTTT.